This T cell receptor (beta chain) originates from a study of blood T cell repertoires in COVID-19 (dated by TCRdb to the early 2020s). General notes on the study: Samples covering the acute and convalescent phases of COVID-19 were provided by collaborators in the United States, Italy and Spain. Samples were obtained from the ongoing ImmuneRACE study (first 160 participants) and from some 1,300 subjects provided by 6 global collaborators. Subjects who had been exposed to COVID-19, were actively infected with it, or had recovered from it provided the deeply sampled blood TCRbeta repertoires that made up the dataset. Where available, HLA class I and class II types were taken from metadata supplied by the sample provider and were not determined by assay-based typing. The prospective study material was composed of cDNA or gDNA derived from T cells, B-cell-depleted T cells, or PBMCs. A freely available public database, intended as a resource for researchers studying the immune response to SARS-CoV-2, is where the repertoires were released. Sample metadata almost always included a de-identified subject ID, COVID-19 status, age in years and sex. The paper as a whole reports these results and caveats: How much clinical and demographic metadata was included differed by source and by participant, and the metadata was provided uncurated.

The collaborating institutions used their own protocols to collect whole blood in K2EDTA tubes. Collaborator samples were shipped for TCRbeta analysis as frozen whole blood, isolated PBMCs, or DNA extracted from either sample type. TCRbeta CDR3 regions were amplified from genomic DNA by means of the immunoSEQ Assay, a bias-controlled multiplex PCR. In the original analysis: The number of nucleated cells in each sample was estimated by amplification of reference gene primers within the assay. To quantify the absolute abundance of each unique TCRbeta CDR3 rearrangement, sequence reads were collapsed and filtered. Productive Simpson clonality was computed per sample as the square root of Simpson's diversity index over productive rearrangements. In its TCRdb copy, this immuneACCESS table keeps in-frame sequences only and misses some clones. Where compared with another copy, unresolved V genes explain less than half of these, and the others have no known cause. V, J and clone size were drawn from that table, and D and trimming were deduced from the DNA. A total of 35,000 to 50,000 clones appear in this sample, around 89% of them only once. The ten largest make up around 16% of the sample.

Points on this clone: Its antigen is currently not known. It has no much larger one-base neighbor in the sample; base qualities were not kept.

This receptor was obtained from a man between 65 and 85 years old with active COVID-19. Sample: peripheral blood.

The sequenced DNA is TGTGCCAGCTCCTCGGCAATCGGGGATGAGCAGTTCTTC. Translated, this gives CASSSAIGDEQFF. The receptor chain draws on TRBV18 and TRBJ2-1, with TRBD2 perhaps the D gene, on 5 matching bases. The germline ends are 14 bases apart after V is trimmed by 6 bases and J by 8 bases. CDR1 and CDR2 are read off the germline V gene as KGHSH and LQKENI. The CDR3 runs 13 amino acids, cysteine and phenylalanine included. Only the CDR3 portion is preserved as DNA: 39 bases, with reading frame beginning at the first base.